The entry below gives a single T cell receptor (beta chain) sequence along with its context. Its antigen remains unknown. This sample is drawn from a study of cytotoxic CD8 clonotypes in ibrutinib-treated CLL. On the study more broadly: Response specimens were obtained following a median treatment duration of 12 months, with a range of 6 to 36. General study points: Sampling times differed between sustained-remission and progressing patients. Clonality, elevated at ibrutinib response, dropped back toward baseline at progression.

The CDR3 loop spans 14 amino acids. V was pared by 6 bases and J by 3 bases, with 6 bases of the junction left unmatched. Germline V gene lookup returns CDR1 ENHRY and CDR2 SYGVKD. The table came from immunoSEQ multiplex PCR; TCRdb's copy has only in-frame clones and leaves some out. The sample gives some 130,000 clones, around 84% of which show up once; 2.5% to 3.5% is in the top ten. The gene calls are TRBV10-3 and TRBJ1-2; 8 nucleotides match TRBD1. The receptor's source is a human donor with chronic lymphocytic leukemia. The input for sequencing was PBMCs, taken after 24 months of ibrutinib treatment. The CDR3 protein is CAIRPGQGDYGYTF. For the CDR3, the DNA is TGTGCCATCAGGCCAGGACAGGGAGACTATGGCTACACCTTC.